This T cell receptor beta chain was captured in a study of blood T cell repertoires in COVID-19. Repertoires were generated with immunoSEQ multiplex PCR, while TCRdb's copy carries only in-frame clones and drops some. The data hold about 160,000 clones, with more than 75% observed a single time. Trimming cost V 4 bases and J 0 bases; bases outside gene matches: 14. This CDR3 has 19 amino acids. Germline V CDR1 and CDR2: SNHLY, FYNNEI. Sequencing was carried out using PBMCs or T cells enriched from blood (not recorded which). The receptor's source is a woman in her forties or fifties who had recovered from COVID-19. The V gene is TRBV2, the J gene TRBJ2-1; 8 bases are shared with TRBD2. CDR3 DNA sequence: TGTGCCAGCAGTGTGTCCCACTCTCTAGCGGGCTCCTCCTACAATGAGCAGTTCTTC. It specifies CASSVSHSLAGSSYNEQFF.